This T cell receptor beta chain was sequenced in a study of blood T cell repertoires in COVID-19. Some clones are missing from TCRdb's copy, which holds only in-frame ones; the method was immunoSEQ multiplex PCR. The repertoire holds 70,000 to 90,000 clones, around 76% seen once, with about a sixth in the top ten. This CDR3 is 13 amino acids long. Deletions cut 4 bases from V and 4 bases from J, with 8 bases between. Germline lookup yields CDR1 MNHEY and CDR2 SMNVEV (reference sequence). The clonotype originates from a human donor in a cohort sampled during active COVID-19. The chain links TRBV27 to TRBJ2-1, with D possibly being TRBD1 (6 bases). The specimen was peripheral blood. In nucleotides, the CDR3 is TGTGCCAGCAGTTCGGACAGTTACAATGAGCAGTTCTTC. This encodes CASSSDSYNEQFF.